Listed below are T cell receptor beta chains from one sample, sequenced in a study of shared clonotypes between healthy human individuals. Sequencing was performed with immunoSEQ multiplex PCR; in TCRdb, only in-frame clones are kept and a portion is missing. The table lists more than 600,000 clones, 92% of them singletons. The specimen sequenced was naive CD8+ T cells sorted from blood. These receptors were obtained from a young man in good health. The CDR3 runs from the conserved cysteine through the conserved F or W. The order of the fields is J gene, V gene, D gene, clone size, CDR3 protein, CDR3 DNA. D genes are given only for firm matches. Part of the rows lack a size; the others show once, few, many or a class for expanded clones.

>TRBJ2-2|TRBV11-3|TRBD1|.
CASSPIDRENTGELFF
TGTGCCAGCAGCCCGATCGACAGGGAGAACACCGGGGAGCTGTTTTTT
>TRBJ2-5|TRBV9|TRBD2|once
CASSATSGRSETQYF
TGTGCCAGCAGCGCGACTAGCGGGAGATCCGAGACCCAGTACTTC
>TRBJ2-7|TRBV28|TRBD2|.
CASSFRVAGGLYEQYF
TGTGCCAGCAGTTTTAGGGTGGCGGGAGGCCTCTACGAGCAGTACTTC
>TRBJ2-1|TRBV19|.|.
CASRPEILYNEQFF
TGTGCCAGTCGGCCCGAGATCTTATACAATGAGCAGTTCTTC
>TRBJ2-2|TRBV21-1|.|few
CASSKSFRGLTSGELFF
TGTGCCAGCAGCAAGAGTTTTAGAGGGCTCACTTCCGGGGAGCTGTTTTTT
>TRBJ1-1|TRBV2|TRBD1|.
CASSTTGTGGSGDTEAFF
TGTGCCAGCAGTACAACCGGGACAGGGGGCAGCGGGGACACTGAAGCTTTCTTT
>TRBJ1-4|TRBV15|.|.
CATSGALNEKLFF
TGTGCCACCAGTGGGGCCTTAAACGAAAAACTGTTTTTT
>TRBJ2-1|TRBV11-3|TRBD1|.
CASSLSLRDRGHNEQFF
TGTGCCAGCAGCTTATCTCTGCGGGACAGGGGGCACAATGAGCAGTTCTTC
>TRBJ2-7|TRBV10-3|TRBD1|.
CAISEPGQGAEQYF
TGTGCCATCAGTGAGCCCGGACAGGGGGCCGAGCAGTACTTC
>TRBJ2-5|TRBV4-1|TRBD2|.
CASSRVAGEETQYF
TGCGCCAGCAGCCGGGTGGCGGGGGAAGAGACCCAGTACTTC
>TRBJ2-1|TRBV14|TRBD2|.
CASSPSGNYNEQFF
TGTGCCAGCAGCCCGAGCGGGAACTACAATGAGCAGTTCTTC
>TRBJ2-3|TRBV5-4|.|.
CASSLYPETTDTQYF
TGTGCCAGCAGCTTGTATCCGGAGACCACAGATACGCAGTATTTT
>TRBJ1-1|TRBV27|.|.
CASSLSGNREAFF
TGTGCCAGCAGTTTATCGGGGAACCGAGAAGCTTTCTTT
>TRBJ1-5|TRBV21-1|.|.
CASSRRVHQPQHF
TGTGCCAGCAGTCGGAGGGTCCATCAGCCCCAGCATTTT
>TRBJ2-1|TRBV7-9|TRBD2|.
CASSPKTSGSTYNEQFF
TGTGCCAGCAGCCCTAAGACTAGCGGGAGTACCTACAATGAGCAGTTCTTC
>TRBJ2-2|TRBV29-1|TRBD1|.
CSVRDRSTGELFF
TGCAGCGTGCGGGACAGGTCCACCGGGGAGCTGTTTTTT
>TRBJ2-4|TRBV28|.|.
CASSKNRALAKNIQYF
TGTGCCAGCAGTAAAAACAGGGCCCTAGCCAAAAACATTCAGTACTTC
>TRBJ1-2|TRBV19|TRBD1|.
CASSTQGQAININYGYTF
TGTGCCAGTAGTACCCAAGGACAGGCGATAAATATTAACTATGGCTACACCTTC
>TRBJ2-1|TRBV7-9|.|.
CASSLDRLDEQFF
TGTGCCAGCAGCTTAGACAGACTGGATGAGCAGTTCTTC
>TRBJ2-7|TRBV14|.|once
CASSQGLFYEQYF
TGTGCCAGCAGCCAAGGTCTATTCTACGAGCAGTACTTC
>TRBJ2-2|TRBV19|TRBD1|.
CASLTGFNGELFF
TGTGCCAGTCTGACAGGGTTTAACGGGGAGCTGTTTTTT
>TRBJ2-3|TRBV9|TRBD2|.
CASSPGGGMLADTQYF
TGTGCCAGCAGCCCTGGGGGGGGAATGCTGGCAGATACGCAGTATTTT
>TRBJ1-1|TRBV7-4|.|.
CASSQDPGQLNTEAFF
TGTGCCAGCAGCCAAGACCCCGGACAGTTGAACACTGAAGCTTTCTTT
>TRBJ2-3|TRBV5-4|.|.
CASSLGLSTDTQYF
TGTGCCAGCAGCTTAGGCTTGAGCACAGATACGCAGTATTTT
>TRBJ2-7|TRBV11-2|.|.
CASSFPSDEQYF
TGTGCCAGCAGCTTCCCTAGCGACGAGCAGTACTTC
>TRBJ2-1|TRBV7-9|TRBD2|.
CASSLNEREVQFF
TGTGCCAGCAGCTTAAATGAGCGGGAGGTCCAGTTCTTC
>TRBJ2-1|TRBV9|TRBD2|.
CASSVGLAGSYNEQFF
TGTGCCAGCAGCGTAGGACTAGCGGGATCCTACAATGAGCAGTTCTTC
>TRBJ2-1|TRBV27|TRBD2|.
CASSLSMGLAHNEQFF
TGTGCCAGCAGTTTATCTATGGGACTAGCCCACAATGAGCAGTTCTTC
>TRBJ2-6|TRBV4-2|TRBD1|many
CASSQWDSGSGANVLTF
TGTGCCAGCAGCCAATGGGACAGCGGCTCTGGGGCCAACGTCCTGACTTTC
>TRBJ2-2|TRBV5-1|.|.
CASSLGVGREFRGGELFF
TGCGCCAGCAGCTTGGGTGTCGGCAGGGAGTTTCGTGGCGGGGAGCTGTTTTTT
>TRBJ1-2|TRBV14|.|.
CASSQESRSRHYGYTF
TGTGCCAGCAGCCAAGAATCCAGGAGTCGGCACTATGGCTACACCTTC
>TRBJ2-2|TRBV20-1|.|.
CSAHDGELFF
TGCAGTGCTCACGACGGGGAGCTGTTTTTT
>TRBJ2-5|TRBV27|TRBD1|.
CASSPSTRGETQYF
TGTGCCAGCAGTCCGTCCACCAGGGGGGAGACCCAGTACTTC
>TRBJ2-1|TRBV4-1|TRBD1|.
CASSQVFSGQRYNEQFF
TGCGCCAGCAGCCAAGTTTTTTCGGGACAGAGATACAATGAGCAGTTCTTC
>TRBJ2-1|TRBV2|.|.
CASSGITYNEQFF
TGTGCCAGCAGTGGGATCACCTACAATGAGCAGTTCTTC
>TRBJ2-7|TRBV28|TRBD2|once
CASSDLAGGPYEQYF
TGTGCCAGCAGTGACCTAGCGGGGGGCCCCTACGAGCAGTACTTC
>TRBJ2-1|TRBV7-6|.|.
CASSLEGGTNSYNEQFF
TGTGCCAGCAGCTTAGAGGGGGGTACGAACTCCTACAATGAGCAGTTCTTC
>TRBJ2-7|TRBV2|.|many
CASIGDGRLYEQYF
TGTGCCAGCATAGGCGACGGCCGACTCTACGAGCAGTACTTC
>TRBJ2-7|TRBV5-5|TRBD2|.
CASSPGTSGSHEQYF
TGTGCCAGCAGCCCTGGGACTAGCGGGAGCCACGAGCAGTACTTC
>TRBJ2-7|TRBV9|.|.
CASSVADGVSYEQYF
TGTGCCAGCAGCGTAGCTGATGGGGTATCCTACGAGCAGTACTTC
>TRBJ2-1|TRBV7-9|.|.
CASSLVTGVYYNEQFF
TGTGCCAGCAGCTTAGTTACGGGAGTCTACTACAATGAGCAGTTCTTC
>TRBJ2-5|TRBV27|.|.
CASSLIGGAHETQYF
TGTGCCAGCAGTTTAATCGGGGGAGCCCATGAGACCCAGTACTTC
>TRBJ1-1|TRBV27|TRBD1|.
CASSLGRGKAFF
TGTGCCAGCAGTTTGGGCAGGGGGAAAGCTTTCTTT
>TRBJ1-2|TRBV4-1|TRBD1|.
CASSGQGGGYTF
TGCGCCAGCAGCGGACAGGGTGGTGGCTACACCTTC
>TRBJ2-4|TRBV28|TRBD2|.
CASSFTPTSAGKNIQYF
TGTGCCAGCAGTTTCACGCCGACTAGCGCGGGCAAAAACATTCAGTACTTC
>TRBJ2-2|TRBV4-1|.|.
CASSPQNTGELFF
TGCGCCAGCAGCCCTCAGAACACCGGGGAGCTGTTTTTT
>TRBJ2-7|TRBV5-1|.|once
CASSLYGGTGNEQYF
TGCGCCAGCAGCTTGTATGGCGGGACGGGGAACGAGCAGTACTTC
>TRBJ2-3|TRBV7-9|TRBD1|.
CASSLRGTGTDTQYF
TGTGCCAGCAGCTTACGTGGGACAGGGACAGATACGCAGTATTTT
>TRBJ2-7|TRBV28|.|.
CASSFRSSYEQYF
TGTGCCAGCAGTTTCCGGAGCTCCTACGAGCAGTACTTC
>TRBJ2-5|TRBV7-7|.|.
CASSLGLGIEETQYF
TGTGCTAGCAGTCTAGGCCTAGGGATCGAAGAGACCCAGTACTTC